This T cell receptor beta chain appears in the sequencing data of a study of OX40 agonist ivuxolimab in advanced cancers. This CDR3 comprises 13 residues. The V gene lost 3 bases and the J gene lost 5 bases, with 7 bases spanning the gap. Germline-derived CDR1 and CDR2 are SEHNR and FQNEAQ (reference sequence). The table came from immunoSEQ multiplex PCR; TCRdb's copy has only in-frame clones and leaves some out. The repertoire has 90,000 to 120,000 clones, 80% to 95% of them found once; the top ten carry roughly 1.1%. For this clone: Its antigen is currently unknown.

Study observations and caveats: Some nonresponders additionally presented with little normalized T-cell clonal expansion.

This clonotype was obtained from an adult with an advanced solid tumor such as melanoma, head and neck, liver or kidney cancer. Sequencing used CD4+ or CD8+ T cells sorted from blood, obtained in a trial of the OX40 agonist ivuxolimab. V usage is TRBV7-9 and J usage is TRBJ1-4; D is possibly TRBD1 (6 bases). The CDR3 bases are TGTGCCAGCAGCTTTACAGGGAATGAAAAACTGTTTTTT. Translation: CASSFTGNEKLFF. The variable domain in full, with the rest retrieved from reference TRBV7-9 and TRBJ1-4, is DTGVSQNPRHKITKRGQNVTFRCDPISEHNRLYWYRQTLGQGPEFLTYFQNEAQLEKSRLLSDRFSAERPKGSFSTLEIQRTEQGDSAMYLCASSFTGNEKLFFGSGTQLSVL.